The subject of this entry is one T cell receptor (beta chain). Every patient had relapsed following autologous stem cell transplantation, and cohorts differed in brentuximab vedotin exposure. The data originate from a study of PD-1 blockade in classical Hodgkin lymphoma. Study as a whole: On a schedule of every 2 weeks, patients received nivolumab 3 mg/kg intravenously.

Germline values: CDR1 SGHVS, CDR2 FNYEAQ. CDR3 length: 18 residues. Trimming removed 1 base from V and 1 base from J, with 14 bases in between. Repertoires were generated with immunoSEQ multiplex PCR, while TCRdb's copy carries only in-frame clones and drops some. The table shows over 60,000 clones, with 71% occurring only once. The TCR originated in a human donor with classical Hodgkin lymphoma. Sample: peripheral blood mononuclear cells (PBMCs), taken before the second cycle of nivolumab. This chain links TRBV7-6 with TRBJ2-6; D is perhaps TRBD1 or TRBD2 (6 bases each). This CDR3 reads CASSLEVGGRSGANVLTF. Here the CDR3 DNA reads TGTGCCAGCAGCTTAGAAGTCGGGGGCAGGTCTGGGGCCAACGTCCTGACTTTC.